This TCR beta chain was recovered during a study of T cell responses to AZD1222 COVID-19 vaccine. General study results and limits: Vaccine-associated CD4 TCRs ranged over spike, dominating at 160-218 and 743-854. Donors skewed white British and female; clonal diversity was possibly underestimated. Among those given AZD1222, only 6 or 7 were seropositive at baseline.

Analysis merged second doses at about 4 or about 12 weeks. This CDR3 is built from 17 residues. After removal of 5 bases from V and 6 bases from J, the junction contained 13 bases not matched to a gene. Germline V gene sequence: CDR1 LNHNV, CDR2 YYDKDF (reference sequence). Method: immunoSEQ multiplex PCR; TCRdb's copy keeps in-frame clones and lacks some. Of 150,000 to 200,000 clones in the sample, 92% were seen once. As to this clone: Its antigen is undetermined.

V usage is TRBV15 and J usage is TRBJ1-4, with 9 bases matching TRBD1. The specimen comprised peripheral blood, sampled 28 days after the second AZD1222 dose. This receptor was taken from an adult who received the AZD1222 COVID-19 vaccine. CDR3 coding DNA: TGTGCCACCAGCCGAGGTCCGGTTGGGACAGGGCATGAAAAACTGTTTTTT. Amino acid sequence: CATSRGPVGTGHEKLFF.